Below, 27 T cell receptor beta chains from the same sample are listed, as sequenced in a study of OX40 agonist ivuxolimab in advanced cancers. The method was immunoSEQ multiplex PCR; TCRdb's version includes in-frame clones alone and lacks a portion of them. This table has roughly 10,000 clones, about 80% appearing once. Material: CD4+ or CD8+ T cells sorted from blood, obtained in a trial of the OX40 agonist ivuxolimab. The source of these receptors is an adult with an advanced solid tumor such as melanoma, head and neck, liver or kidney cancer.

The chain is built from TRBV6-5 and TRBJ1-2, with D perhaps TRBD1 (6 bases). The CDR3 has 15 residues. Per germline, CDR1 MNHEY and CDR2 SVGAGI. The V gene lost 5 bases and the J gene lost 5 bases, with 18 bases spanning the gap. CDR3 in amino acids: CASSPRGGGFYGYTF. CDR3 DNA: TGTGCCAGCAGTCCCAGGGGAGGCGGGTTTTATGGCTACACCTTC.

This clone has only a few counts. The chain employs TRBV7-9 and TRBJ1-5; D unclear. Germline-derived CDR1 and CDR2 are SEHNR and FQNEAQ (reference sequence). Trimming stripped 1 base from V and 0 bases from J, with 4 bases between. The CDR3 has 14 residues. DNA of the CDR3: TGTGCCAGCAGCTTAGTTGATAGCAATCAGCCCCAGCATTTT. Translating it yields CASSLVDSNQPQHF.

CDR3 in amino acids: CASSQVDREGEKLFF. CDR3 coding DNA: TGTGCCAGCAGCCAAGTAGACAGGGAAGGTGAAAAACTGTTTTTT. J is TRBJ1-4 and V is TRBV4-2; 7 bases are shared with TRBD1. After removal of 1 base from V and 7 bases from J, the junction contained 6 bases not matched to a gene. CDR1 is LGHNA and CDR2 is YNFKEQ in the germline V gene. The CDR3 is made up of 15 amino acids.

The chain carries TRBV29-1 and TRBJ2-3; TRBD1 aligns across 7 bases. The CDR3 totals 11 residues. The germline V gene encodes CDR1 SQVTM and CDR2 ANQGSEA. Germline trimming cut 3 bases from V and 9 bases from J; bases unmatched to any gene: 3. CDR3 sequence (DNA): TGCAGCGTTGAGGCGACAGGGACGCAGTATTTT. It specifies CSVEATGTQYF.

The V call is TRBV19, the J call TRBJ2-7; unclear D gene. Germline CDR1 LNHDA, CDR2 SQIVND (reference sequence). The V end was cut by 7 bases, the J end by 4 bases, with 20 bases between. The CDR3 totals 15 residues. CDR3 protein: CASKETPLESYEQYF. In nucleotides, the CDR3 is TGTGCCAGTAAAGAGACCCCTTTGGAGTCTTACGAGCAGTACTTC.

The CDR3 protein is CSARTSYEQYF. As DNA, the CDR3 is TGCAGTGCTAGAACCTCCTACGAGCAGTACTTC. The rearrangement joins TRBV20-1 to TRBJ2-7; D unresolved. The CDR3 contains 11 residues. Germline CDR1 DFQATT, CDR2 SNEGSKA (reference sequence). Trimming removed 2 bases at V and 0 bases at J, with 2 bases between.

The chain is built from TRBV11-2 and TRBJ2-2, with TRBD2 identical over 12 bases. Germline V gene sequence: CDR1 SGHAT, CDR2 FQNNGV. The CDR3 extends over 16 amino acids. V was clipped by 1 base and J by 4 bases; unmatched bases: 1. The CDR3 sequence: CASSLASGGATGELFF. The CDR3 nucleotides read TGTGCCAGCAGCTTAGCTAGCGGGGGGGCCACCGGGGAGCTGTTTTTT.

V usage is TRBV7-8 and J usage is TRBJ2-7; D is unclear. Deletions cut 0 bases from V and 6 bases from J, with 12 bases between. The CDR3 contains 14 residues. Germline lookup yields CDR1 SGHVS and CDR2 FQNEAQ. This chain's CDR3 is CASSLAMGSPEQYF. Here the CDR3 DNA reads TGTGCCAGCAGCTTAGCGATGGGGTCCCCCGAGCAGTACTTC.

The chain combines TRBV5-4 with TRBJ1-1; 7 bases align to TRBD1. The V and J ends lost 2 bases and 4 bases, in that order; junction bases with no gene match: 2. CDR3 length: 13 amino acids. Germline V gene data show CDR1 as SGHNT and CDR2 as YYREEE (reference sequence). CDR3: CASSFQGGTEAFF. CDR3 bases: TGTGCCAGCAGCTTCCAGGGGGGCACTGAAGCTTTCTTT.

This chain uses TRBV6-1 with TRBJ2-2; D gene ambiguous. The CDR3 loop spans 13 amino acids. Trimming took off 2 bases at V and 5 bases at J, with 6 bases between the two ends. Germline CDR1 reads MNHNS; CDR2 reads SASEGT. The CDR3 sequence: CASSETGTGELFF. In DNA form, the CDR3 reads TGTGCCAGCAGTGAAACCGGAACCGGGGAGCTGTTTTTT.

V gene TRBV6-1 combines with J gene TRBJ1-5, with TRBD1 matching 9 bases. Unmatched junction bases numbered 7, after V lost 7 bases and J lost 3 bases. This CDR3 is built from 15 residues. Looked up from germline, CDR1 is MNHNS and CDR2 is SASEGT. In DNA, the CDR3 is TGTGCCAGCAAAAGACAGGGGGGTTCCAATCAGCCCCAGCATTTT. Amino acids: CASKRQGGSNQPQHF.

The chain uses TRBV5-8 and TRBJ2-5; 7 positions agree with TRBD1. The CDR3 extends over 15 amino acids. J was trimmed by 1 base and V by 4 bases; bases with no gene match: 7. From germline, CDR1 is SGHTS and CDR2 YDEGEE. CDR3 in DNA: TGTGCCAGCAGCACGGGACAGCGAGCCCAAGAGACCCAGTACTTC. Protein: CASSTGQRAQETQYF. The variable domain in full, completed from reference TRBV5-8 and TRBJ2-5, reads EAGVTQSPTHLIKTRGQQATLRCSPISGHTSVYWYQQALGLGLQFLLWYDEGEERNRGNFPPRFSGRQFPNYSSELNVNALELEDSALYLCASSTGQRAQETQYFGPGTRLLVL.

V and J are TRBV7-9 and TRBJ2-2, with D tentatively TRBD1 (6 bases). Trimming took 7 bases from V and 0 from J, leaving 21 bases between them. CDR1 SEHNR and CDR2 FQNEAQ come from the germline V gene (reference sequence). CDR3 length: 18 amino acids. The CDR3 DNA is TGTGCCAGCACCCCGAAGGCATATAAGGGGGCGAACACCGGGGAGCTGTTTTTT. Translating it yields CASTPKAYKGANTGELFF.

The rearrangement uses TRBV7-9 and TRBJ2-7; perhaps TRBD1 as D (6 bases). Per germline, CDR1 SEHNR and CDR2 FQNEAQ (reference sequence). V was cut by 3 bases and J by 5 bases, with 17 bases left in between. The CDR3 runs to 15 residues. In nucleotides, the CDR3 is TGTGCCAGCAGCTTTAGGGACACCGCACTCCACGAGCAGTACTTC. It specifies CASSFRDTALHEQYF.

The rearrangement joins TRBV19 to TRBJ1-1; no clear D. This CDR3 has 16 residues. Germline loops: CDR1 LNHDA, CDR2 SQIVND (reference sequence). Trimming shortened V by 4 bases and J by 3 bases, and 18 bases separated the two germline ends. The CDR3 sequence: CASSTVHGSLDTEAFF. The CDR3 DNA reads as TGTGCCAGTAGTACGGTACACGGCAGCCTGGACACTGAAGCTTTCTTT.

This chain joins TRBV19 and TRBJ2-1, with TRBD2 matching over 12 bases. The CDR3 consists of 15 residues. From germline, CDR1 is LNHDA and CDR2 SQIVND (reference sequence). Germline trimming cut 2 bases from V and 5 bases from J; bases unmatched to any gene: 1. The CDR3 reads CASSILAGGNNEQFF. CDR3 bases: TGTGCCAGTAGTATACTAGCGGGGGGGAACAATGAGCAGTTCTTC.

The rearrangement joins TRBV5-1 to TRBJ2-2; 8 nucleotides align to TRBD1. The germline V gene encodes CDR1 SGHRS and CDR2 YFSETQ. J was trimmed by 1 base and V by 3 bases; bases with no gene match: 5. The CDR3 is 16 residues long. This CDR3 reads CASSSQGGQNTGELFF. The CDR3 nucleotides read TGCGCCAGCAGCTCACAGGGGGGACAGAACACCGGGGAGCTGTTTTTT.

This chain connects TRBV2 to TRBJ2-5; TRBD2 agrees at 11 bases. Germline V CDR1 and CDR2: SNHLY, FYNNEI. The CDR3 length is 17 residues. V was pared by 7 bases and J by 4 bases, with 14 bases of the junction left unmatched. The CDR3 DNA reads TGTGCCAGCACCGAGGCTAGCGGGGGGCCCCTGGGAGAGACCCAGTACTTC. Its protein is CASTEASGGPLGETQYF.

This clone has more than one count but fewer than ten. This chain joins TRBV7-6 and TRBJ2-2; 7 positions agree with TRBD2. The CDR3 has 16 residues. The germline V gene encodes CDR1 SGHVS and CDR2 FNYEAQ. With V trimmed by 7 bases and J by 4 bases, 12 bases remained unmatched. DNA for the CDR3: TGTGCCAGCACCCCCCTCGCGGGAGTGGGCACCGGGGAGCTGTTTTTT. It translates to CASTPLAGVGTGELFF. Complete variable domain (other parts from reference TRBV7-6 and TRBJ2-2): GAGVSQSPRYKVTKRGQDVALRCDPISGHVSLYWYRQALGQGPEFLTYFNYEAQQDKSGLPNDRFSAERPEGSISTLTIQRTEQRDSAMYRCASTPLAGVGTGELFFGEGSRLTVL.

The chain is built from TRBV27 and TRBJ1-5, with D uncertain. Germline V gene data show CDR1 as MNHEY and CDR2 as SMNVEV (reference sequence). The CDR3 runs 15 residues. The V end lost 5 bases, the J end lost 1 base, and 12 bases lay between the germline ends. The CDR3, as DNA: TGTGCCAGCAGTGAGAGGACCAACAGCAATCAGCCCCAGCATTTT. It encodes CASSERTNSNQPQHF.

The chain recombines TRBV2 with TRBJ1-6; TRBD1 matches at 8 bases. Trimming removed 2 bases from V and 4 bases from J; junction bases left unmatched: 10. This CDR3 has 18 residues. CDR1 and CDR2 (germline): SNHLY, FYNNEI. This chain's CDR3 is CASSEMGSRQGYNSPLHF. In nucleotides, the CDR3 is TGTGCCAGCAGTGAAATGGGCTCGCGACAGGGGTATAATTCACCCCTCCACTTT.

V gene TRBV4-1 combines with J gene TRBJ1-4, with D uncertain. CDR1 and CDR2 (germline): MGHRA, YSYEKL. The CDR3 consists of 17 residues. Trimming removed 0 bases from V and 8 bases from J, with 19 bases in between. CDR3 residues: CASSQDPLRGIGEKLFF. CDR3 nucleotides: TGCGCCAGCAGCCAAGATCCCCTTCGGGGAATAGGGGAAAAACTGTTTTTT.

The genes are TRBV7-3 and TRBJ1-1; D possibly corresponds to TRBD1 (5 bases). The CDR3 covers 13 residues. CDR1 and CDR2 (germline): SGHTA, FQGTGA. The ends were cut back, 4 bases at V and 7 bases at J, with 13 bases in the middle. The CDR3: CASSSGRGNEAFF. In DNA, the CDR3 is TGTGCCAGCAGCTCGGGACGGGGGAATGAAGCTTTCTTT.

This chain links TRBV5-5 with TRBJ1-2; D remains ambiguous. Germline V lookup: CDR1 SGHKS, CDR2 YYEKEE (reference sequence). V gave up 0 bases and J gave up 3 bases, with 9 bases separating them. The CDR3 length is 14 residues. CDR3 sequence: CASSLGGSYYGYTF. CDR3 sequence (DNA): TGTGCCAGCAGCTTGGGCGGTTCCTACTATGGCTACACCTTC.

This clone has only a few counts. The chain has TRBV12-1 and TRBJ2-7; TRBD2 is taken as the D call from the table, unchecked against the DNA. TRBV12-1 has pseudogene status. The CDR3 length is 14 residues. The CDR3 is CASSPQAGIYEQYF. The CDR3 DNA follows: TGTGCCAGCAGCCCCCAAGCGGGTATCTACGAGCAGTACTTC.

The V gene is TRBV6-1, the J gene TRBJ2-3; 7 positions agree with TRBD2. Germline lookup yields CDR1 MNHNS and CDR2 SASEGT. The length of the CDR3 is 14 residues. With V trimmed by 4 bases and J by 6 bases, 7 bases remained unmatched. The chain's CDR3 is CASSVFLAADTQYF. DNA of the CDR3: TGTGCCAGCAGTGTATTCCTAGCGGCCGATACGCAGTATTTT.

The chain recombines TRBV19 with TRBJ1-1, with D hard to call. V lost 6 bases to trimming and J lost 0 bases, with 8 bases between them. The CDR3 has 13 amino acids. Germline CDR1 LNHDA, CDR2 SQIVND (reference sequence). The CDR3 reads CASSYTLNTEAFF. DNA of the CDR3: TGTGCCAGTAGCTACACACTGAACACTGAAGCTTTCTTT.